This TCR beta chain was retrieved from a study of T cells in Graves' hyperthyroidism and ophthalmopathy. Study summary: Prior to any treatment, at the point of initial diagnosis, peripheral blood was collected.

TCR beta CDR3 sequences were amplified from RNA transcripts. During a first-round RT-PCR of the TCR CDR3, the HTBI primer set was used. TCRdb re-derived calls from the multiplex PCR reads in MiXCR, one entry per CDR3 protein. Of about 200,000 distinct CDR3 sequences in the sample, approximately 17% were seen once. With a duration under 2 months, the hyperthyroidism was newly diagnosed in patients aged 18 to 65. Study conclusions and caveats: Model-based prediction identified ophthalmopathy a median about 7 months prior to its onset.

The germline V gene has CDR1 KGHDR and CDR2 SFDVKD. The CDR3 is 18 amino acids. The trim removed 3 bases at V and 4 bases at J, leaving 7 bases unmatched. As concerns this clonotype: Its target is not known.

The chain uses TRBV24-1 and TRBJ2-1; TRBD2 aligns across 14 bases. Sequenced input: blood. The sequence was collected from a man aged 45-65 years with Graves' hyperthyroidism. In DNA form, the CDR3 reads TGTGCCACCAGTGATCTGACTAGCGGGAGGGTAGTATACAATGAGCAGTTCTTC. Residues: CATSDLTSGRVVYNEQFF.